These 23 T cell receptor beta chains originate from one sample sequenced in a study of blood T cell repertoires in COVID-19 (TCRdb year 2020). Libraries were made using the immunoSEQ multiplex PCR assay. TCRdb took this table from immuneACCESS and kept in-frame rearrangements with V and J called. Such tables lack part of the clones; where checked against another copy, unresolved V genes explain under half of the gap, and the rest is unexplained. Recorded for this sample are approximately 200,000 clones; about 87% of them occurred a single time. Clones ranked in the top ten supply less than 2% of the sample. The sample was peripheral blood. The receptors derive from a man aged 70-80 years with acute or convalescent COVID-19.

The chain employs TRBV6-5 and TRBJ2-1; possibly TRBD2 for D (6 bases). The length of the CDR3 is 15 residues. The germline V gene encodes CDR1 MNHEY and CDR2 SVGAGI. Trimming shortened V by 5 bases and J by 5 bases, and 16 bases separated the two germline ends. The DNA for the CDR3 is TGTGCCAGCAGTCCTCGGAGTAGCGGAAACAATGAGCAGTTCTTC. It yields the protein CASSPRSSGNNEQFF.

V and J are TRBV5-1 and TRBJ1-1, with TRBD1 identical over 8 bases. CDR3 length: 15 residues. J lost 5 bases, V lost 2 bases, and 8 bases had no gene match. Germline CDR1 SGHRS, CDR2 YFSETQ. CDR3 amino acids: CASSFGQGALTEAFF. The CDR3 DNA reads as TGCGCCAGCAGCTTCGGGCAGGGGGCATTGACTGAAGCTTTCTTT.

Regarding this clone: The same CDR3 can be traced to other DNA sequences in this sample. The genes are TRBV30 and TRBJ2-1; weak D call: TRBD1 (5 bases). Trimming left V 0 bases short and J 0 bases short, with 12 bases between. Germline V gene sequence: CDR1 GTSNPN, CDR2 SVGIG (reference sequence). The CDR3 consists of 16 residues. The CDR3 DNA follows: TGTGCCTGGAGTGTCGGCAGGGCGAGCTCCTACAATGAGCAGTTCTTC. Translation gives CAWSVGRASSYNEQFF.

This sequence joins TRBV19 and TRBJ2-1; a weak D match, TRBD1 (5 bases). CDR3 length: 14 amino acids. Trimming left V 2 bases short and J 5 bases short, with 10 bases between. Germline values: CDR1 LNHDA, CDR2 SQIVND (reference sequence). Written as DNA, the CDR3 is TGTGCCAGTAGTATAATAACAGGTAACAATGAGCAGTTCTTC. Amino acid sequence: CASSIITGNNEQFF.

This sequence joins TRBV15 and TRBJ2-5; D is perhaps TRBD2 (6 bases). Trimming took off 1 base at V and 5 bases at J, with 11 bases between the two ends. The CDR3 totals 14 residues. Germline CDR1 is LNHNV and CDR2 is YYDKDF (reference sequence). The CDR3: CATSRGGVRETQYF. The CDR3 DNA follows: TGTGCCACCAGCAGAGGGGGGGTGCGGGAGACCCAGTACTTC.

As DNA, the CDR3 is TGTGCCAGCAGCCAACCAGGGGGCGGTAGGGTTGAGAACACTGAAGCTTTCTTT. Protein product: CASSQPGGGRVENTEAFF. This sequence joins TRBV3-1 (or the pseudogene TRBV3-2) and TRBJ1-1; 8 bases line up with TRBD1. After removal of 2 bases from V and 1 base from J, the junction contained 12 bases not matched to a gene. The CDR3 is 18 amino acids. Germline CDR1 and CDR2: LGHDT and YNNKEL (reference sequence).

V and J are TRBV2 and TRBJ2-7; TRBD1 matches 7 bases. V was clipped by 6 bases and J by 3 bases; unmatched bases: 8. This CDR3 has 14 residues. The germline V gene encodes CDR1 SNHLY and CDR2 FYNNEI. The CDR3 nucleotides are TGTGCCAGCAGCCAGGACAGGCTAAACTACGAGCAGTACTTC. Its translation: CASSQDRLNYEQYF.

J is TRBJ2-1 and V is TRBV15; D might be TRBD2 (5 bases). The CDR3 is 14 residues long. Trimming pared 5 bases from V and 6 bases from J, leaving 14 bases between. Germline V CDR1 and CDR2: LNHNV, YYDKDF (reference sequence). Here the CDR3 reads CATSPLDGSNEQFF. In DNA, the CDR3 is TGTGCCACCAGCCCCCTCGATGGGAGCAATGAGCAGTTCTTC.

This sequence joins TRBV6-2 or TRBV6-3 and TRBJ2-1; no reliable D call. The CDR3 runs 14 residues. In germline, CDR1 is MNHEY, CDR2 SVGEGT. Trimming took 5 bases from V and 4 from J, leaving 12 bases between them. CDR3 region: CASSLRGVYNEQFF. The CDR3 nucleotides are TGTGCCAGCAGTCTCCGCGGCGTTTACAATGAGCAGTTCTTC.

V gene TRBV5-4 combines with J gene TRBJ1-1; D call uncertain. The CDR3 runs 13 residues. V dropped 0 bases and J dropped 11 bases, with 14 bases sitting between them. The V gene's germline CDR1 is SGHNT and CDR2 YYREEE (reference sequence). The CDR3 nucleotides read TGTGCCAGCAGCTTGGCCCGGGAAAGGAGTGCTTTCTTT. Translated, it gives CASSLARERSAFF.

The CDR3 protein is CASSLTDSVAEQYF. For the CDR3, the DNA is TGTGCCAGCAGTTTAACAGACAGCGTGGCCGAGCAGTACTTC. The genes are TRBV28 and TRBJ2-7, with D perhaps TRBD1 (5 bases). The CDR3 contains 14 residues. Germline V gives CDR1 MDHEN, CDR2 SYDVKM. Between the trimmed V and J ends, which lost 2 bases and 6 bases, there was a span of 14 bases. Looking up the rest from reference TRBV28 and TRBJ2-7 gives the full variable domain: DVKVTQSSRYLVKRTGEKVFLECVQDMDHENMFWYRQDPGLGLRLIYFSYDVKMKEKGDIPEGYSVSREKKERFSLILESASTNQTSMYLCASSLTDSVAEQYFGPGTRLTVT.

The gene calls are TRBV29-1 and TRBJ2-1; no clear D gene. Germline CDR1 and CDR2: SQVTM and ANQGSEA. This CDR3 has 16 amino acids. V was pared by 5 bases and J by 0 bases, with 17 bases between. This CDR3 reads CSVQESTPSSYNEQFF. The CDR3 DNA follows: TGCAGCGTTCAGGAAAGCACACCAAGCTCCTACAATGAGCAGTTCTTC.

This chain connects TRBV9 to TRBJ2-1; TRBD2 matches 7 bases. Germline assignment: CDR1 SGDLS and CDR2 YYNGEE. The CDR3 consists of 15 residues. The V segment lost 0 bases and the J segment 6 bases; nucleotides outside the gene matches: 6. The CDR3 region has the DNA TGTGCCAGCAGCGTAGGCGGGAGAGGAATCAATGAGCAGTTCTTC. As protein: CASSVGGRGINEQFF.

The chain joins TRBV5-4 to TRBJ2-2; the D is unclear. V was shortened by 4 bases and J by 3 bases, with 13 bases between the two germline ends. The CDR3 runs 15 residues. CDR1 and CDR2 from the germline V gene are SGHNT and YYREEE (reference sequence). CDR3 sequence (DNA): TGTGCCAGCAGCATGGGCATTCGGGACACCGGGGAGCTGTTTTTT. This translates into CASSMGIRDTGELFF.

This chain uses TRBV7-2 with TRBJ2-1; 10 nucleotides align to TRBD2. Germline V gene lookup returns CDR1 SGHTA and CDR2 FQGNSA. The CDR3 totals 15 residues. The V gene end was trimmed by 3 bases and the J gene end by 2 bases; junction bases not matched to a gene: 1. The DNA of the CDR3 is TGTGCCAGCAGCTTCGGACTAGCGGCCTACAATGAGCAGTTCTTC. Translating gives CASSFGLAAYNEQFF.

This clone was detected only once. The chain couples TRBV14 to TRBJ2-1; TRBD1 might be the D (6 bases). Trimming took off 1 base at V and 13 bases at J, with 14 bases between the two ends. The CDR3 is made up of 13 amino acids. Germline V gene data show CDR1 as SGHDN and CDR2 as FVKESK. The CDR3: CASSQGPQGRQFF. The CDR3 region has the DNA TGTGCCAGCAGCCAAGGTCCTCAGGGGCGCCAGTTCTTC.

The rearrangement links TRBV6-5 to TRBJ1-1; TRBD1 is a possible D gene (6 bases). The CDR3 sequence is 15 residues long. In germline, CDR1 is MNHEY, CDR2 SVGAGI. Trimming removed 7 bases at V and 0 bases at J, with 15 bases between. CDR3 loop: CASKEQGELNTEAFF. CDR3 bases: TGTGCCAGCAAAGAACAGGGCGAACTGAACACTGAAGCTTTCTTT.

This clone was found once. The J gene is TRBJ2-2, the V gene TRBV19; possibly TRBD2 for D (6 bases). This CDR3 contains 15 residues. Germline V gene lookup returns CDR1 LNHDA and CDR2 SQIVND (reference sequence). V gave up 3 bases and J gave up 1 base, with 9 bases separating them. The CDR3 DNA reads TGTGCCAGTAGTATTAGCGGCCAGAACACCGGGGAGCTGTTTTTT. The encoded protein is CASSISGQNTGELFF.

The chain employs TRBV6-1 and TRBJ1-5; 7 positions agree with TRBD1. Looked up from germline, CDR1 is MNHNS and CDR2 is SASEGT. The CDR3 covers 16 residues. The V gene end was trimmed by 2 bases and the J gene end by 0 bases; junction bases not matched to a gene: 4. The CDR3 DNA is TGTGCCAGCAGTGAAATGGGACAGTTTAGCAATCAGCCCCAGCATTTT. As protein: CASSEMGQFSNQPQHF.

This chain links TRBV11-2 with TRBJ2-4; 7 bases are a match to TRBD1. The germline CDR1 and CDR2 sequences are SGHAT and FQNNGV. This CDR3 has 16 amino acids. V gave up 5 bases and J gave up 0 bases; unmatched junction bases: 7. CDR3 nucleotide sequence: TGTGCCAGCAGCCGAGGGGGCCAGGGAGCCAAAAACATTCAGTACTTC. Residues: CASSRGGQGAKNIQYF.

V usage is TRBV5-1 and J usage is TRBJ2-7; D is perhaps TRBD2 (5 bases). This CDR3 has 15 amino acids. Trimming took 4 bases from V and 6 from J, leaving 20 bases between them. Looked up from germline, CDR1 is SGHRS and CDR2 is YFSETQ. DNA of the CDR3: TGCGCCAGCAGCCTGGAGGCGCAAGGTGGAGGCGAGCAGTACTTC. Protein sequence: CASSLEAQGGGEQYF.

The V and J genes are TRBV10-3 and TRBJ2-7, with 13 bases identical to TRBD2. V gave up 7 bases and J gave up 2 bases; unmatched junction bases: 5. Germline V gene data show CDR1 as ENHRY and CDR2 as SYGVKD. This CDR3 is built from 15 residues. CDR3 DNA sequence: TGTGCCATCAAGGGACTAGCGGGGCTCGCCTACGAGCAGTACTTC. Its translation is CAIKGLAGLAYEQYF.

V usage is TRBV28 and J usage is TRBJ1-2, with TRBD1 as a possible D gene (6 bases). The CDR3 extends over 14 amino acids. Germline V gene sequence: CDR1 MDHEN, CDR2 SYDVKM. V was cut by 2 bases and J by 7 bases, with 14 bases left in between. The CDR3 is CASSLSQGYGGYTF. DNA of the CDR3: TGTGCCAGCAGTTTAAGTCAGGGGTATGGTGGCTACACCTTC.